The 6 T cell receptor beta chains given below trace back to one sample, sequenced in a study of T cells in Graves' hyperthyroidism and ophthalmopathy. What was amplified from RNA transcripts were TCR beta CDR3 regions. HTBI primers were used for first-round RT-PCR of the TCR CDR3. A single record per CDR3 protein comes from TCRdb applying MiXCR to the multiplex PCR reads. The table includes roughly 840,000 distinct CDR3 sequences, 35% to 40% detected once. Sequenced: blood. Receptors were obtained from a man between 18 and 35 years old with Graves' hyperthyroidism.

This chain uses TRBV5-4 with TRBJ1-5, with a tentative D call TRBD1 (5 bases). The CDR3 totals 13 residues. V was cut by 2 bases and J by 8 bases, with 11 bases left in between. Per germline, CDR1 SGHNT and CDR2 YYREEE (reference sequence). DNA for the CDR3: TGTGCCAGCAGCTTTTCCGGGGGAGAGCCCCAGCATTTT. Translation: CASSFSGGEPQHF.

This clonotype has a count of ten or more. The chain employs TRBV20-1 and TRBJ2-5; 7 positions agree with TRBD2. This CDR3 region has 13 residues. Germline V gene lookup returns CDR1 DFQATT and CDR2 SNEGSKA (reference sequence). The ends lost 3 bases at V and 4 bases at J; junction bases unmatched: 5. CDR3 coding DNA: TGCAGTGCTAGCAGGACTAGTCGAGAGACCCAGTACTTC. It translates to CSASRTSRETQYF.

The chain couples TRBV10-2 to TRBJ2-7; tentative D call: TRBD1 (8 bases). The length of the CDR3 is 17 residues. CDR1 WSHSY and CDR2 SAAADI come from the germline V gene. Trimming cost V 2 bases and J 4 bases, with 21 bases left between them. CDR3 sequence reads: CASSELSKDREGYEQYF. CDR3 sequence (DNA): TGCGCCAGCAGTGAGCTCTCCAAGGACAGGGAGGGTTACGAGCAGTACTTC.

This clonotype was observed a few times. The CDR3 region has the DNA TGTGCCAGCAGTTACTCGAGGCAGCAGTACTTC. This sequence encodes CASSYSRQQYF. The chain uses TRBV2 and TRBJ2-7; D ambiguous. Trimming pared 5 bases from V and 8 bases from J, leaving 10 bases between. The CDR3 spans 11 residues. Per the germline V gene, CDR1 is SNHLY and CDR2 is FYNNEI. The full variable domain, completed using reference TRBV2 and TRBJ2-7, is EPEVTQTPSHQVTQMGQEVILRCVPISNHLYFYWYRQILGQKVEFLVSFYNNEISEKSEIFDDQFSVERPDGSNFTLKIRSTKLEDSAMYFCASSYSRQQYFGPGTRLTVT.

In its sample, this clonotype was seen a few times. J is TRBJ1-1 and V is TRBV12-3 or TRBV12-4; D remains ambiguous. The germline V and J ends were trimmed by 4 bases and 0 bases, with 9 bases remaining between them. The CDR3 loop spans 14 amino acids. The CDR3 nucleotides read TGTGCCAGCAGTTCAAGACGTCTGAACACTGAAGCTTTCTTT. Translation gives CASSSRRLNTEAFF.

The sample holds many counts of this clonotype. The gene calls are TRBV7-8 and TRBJ1-5; tentatively, D is TRBD1 (6 bases). The V end was cut by 4 bases, the J end by 9 bases, with 10 bases between. The CDR3 is 12 residues long. Germline assignment: CDR1 SGHVS and CDR2 FQNEAQ. CDR3 nucleotide sequence: TGTGCCAGCAGCTCTACAGGGACGCCCCAGCATTTT. Its translation: CASSSTGTPQHF.